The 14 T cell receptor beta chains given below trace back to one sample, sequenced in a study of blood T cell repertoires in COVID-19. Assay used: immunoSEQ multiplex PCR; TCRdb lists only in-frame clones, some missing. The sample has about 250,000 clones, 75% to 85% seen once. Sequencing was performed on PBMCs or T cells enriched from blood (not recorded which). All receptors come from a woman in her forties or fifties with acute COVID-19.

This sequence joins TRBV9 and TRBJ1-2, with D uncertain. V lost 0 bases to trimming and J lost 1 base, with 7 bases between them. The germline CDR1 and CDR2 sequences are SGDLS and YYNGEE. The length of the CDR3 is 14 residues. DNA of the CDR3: TGTGCCAGCAGCGTAGGTCGCAGTAACTATGGCTACACCTTC. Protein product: CASSVGRSNYGYTF.

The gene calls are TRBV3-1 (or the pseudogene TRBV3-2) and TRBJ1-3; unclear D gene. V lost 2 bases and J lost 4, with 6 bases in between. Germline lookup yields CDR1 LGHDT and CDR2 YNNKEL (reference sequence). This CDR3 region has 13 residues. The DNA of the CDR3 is TGTGCCAGCAGCCAACGAGAAGGAAACACCATATATTTT. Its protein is CASSQREGNTIYF.

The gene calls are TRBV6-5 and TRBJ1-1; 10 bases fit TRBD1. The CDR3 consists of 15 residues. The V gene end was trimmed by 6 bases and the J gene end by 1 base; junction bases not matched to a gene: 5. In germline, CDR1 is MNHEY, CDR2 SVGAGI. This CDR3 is CASRPRDRGNTEAFF. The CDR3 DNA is TGTGCCAGCAGACCGAGGGACAGGGGGAACACTGAAGCTTTCTTT.

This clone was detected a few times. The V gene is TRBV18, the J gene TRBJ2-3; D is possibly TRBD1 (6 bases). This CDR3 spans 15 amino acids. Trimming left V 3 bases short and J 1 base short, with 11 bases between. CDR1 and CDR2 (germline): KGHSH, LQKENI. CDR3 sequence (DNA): TGTGCCAGCTCACCCCAGGGGCGAGGCACAGATACGCAGTATTTT. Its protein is CASSPQGRGTDTQYF.

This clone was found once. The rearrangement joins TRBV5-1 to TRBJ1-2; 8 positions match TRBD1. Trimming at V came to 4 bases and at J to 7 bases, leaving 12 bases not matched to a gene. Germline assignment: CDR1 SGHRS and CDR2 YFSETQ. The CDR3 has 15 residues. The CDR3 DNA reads TGCGCCAGCAGCAGCCCGACAGGGGCTCTGGGTGGCTACACCTTC. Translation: CASSSPTGALGGYTF.

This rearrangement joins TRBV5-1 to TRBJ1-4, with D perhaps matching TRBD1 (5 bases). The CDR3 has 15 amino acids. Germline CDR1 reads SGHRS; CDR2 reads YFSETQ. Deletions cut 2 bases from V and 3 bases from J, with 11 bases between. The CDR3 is CASSFQGVSNEKLFF. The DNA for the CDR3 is TGCGCCAGCAGCTTCCAAGGGGTTTCTAATGAAAAACTGTTTTTT.

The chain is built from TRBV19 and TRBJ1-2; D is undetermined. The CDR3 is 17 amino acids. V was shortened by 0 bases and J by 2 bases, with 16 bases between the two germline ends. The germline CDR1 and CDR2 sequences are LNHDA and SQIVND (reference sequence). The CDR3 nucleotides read TGTGCCAGTAGTATAGAAGACCGCGGCCGGAAAAACTATGGCTACACCTTC. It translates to CASSIEDRGRKNYGYTF.

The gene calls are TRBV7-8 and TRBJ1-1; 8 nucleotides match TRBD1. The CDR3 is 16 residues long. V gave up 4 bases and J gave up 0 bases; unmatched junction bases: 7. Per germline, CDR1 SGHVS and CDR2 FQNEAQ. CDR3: CASSYGTGRMNTEAFF. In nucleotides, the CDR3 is TGTGCCAGCAGCTACGGGACAGGACGCATGAACACTGAAGCTTTCTTT.

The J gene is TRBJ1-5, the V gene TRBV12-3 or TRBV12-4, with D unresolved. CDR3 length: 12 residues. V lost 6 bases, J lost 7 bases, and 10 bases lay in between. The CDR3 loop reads CASSPSGQPQHF. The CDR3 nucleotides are TGTGCCAGCAGCCCCTCGGGGCAGCCCCAGCATTTT.

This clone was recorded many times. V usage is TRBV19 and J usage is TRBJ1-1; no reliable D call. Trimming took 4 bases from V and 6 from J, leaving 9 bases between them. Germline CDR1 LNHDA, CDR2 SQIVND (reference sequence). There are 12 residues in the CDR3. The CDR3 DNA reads TGTGCCAGTAGTAAGAAGGGAGCTGAAGCTTTCTTT. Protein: CASSKKGAEAFF.

The CDR3 region is CASSVGSGGDYEQYF. The CDR3 DNA sequence: TGTGCCAGCAGCGTTGGTAGCGGGGGAGATTACGAGCAGTACTTC. The chain uses TRBV9 and TRBJ2-7, with TRBD2 matching 9 bases. CDR3 length: 15 amino acids. Per the germline V gene, CDR1 is SGDLS and CDR2 is YYNGEE. Trimming cost V 2 bases and J 4 bases; bases outside gene matches: 7.

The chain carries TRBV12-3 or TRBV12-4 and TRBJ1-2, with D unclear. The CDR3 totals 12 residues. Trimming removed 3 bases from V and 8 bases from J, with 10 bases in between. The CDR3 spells CASSFGSTGYTF. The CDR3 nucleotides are TGTGCCAGCAGTTTCGGGAGCACAGGCTACACCTTC.

This CDR3 reads CASSFRGPQAGELFF. The CDR3 DNA follows: TGTGCCAGCAGTTTCAGGGGGCCCCAGGCCGGGGAGCTGTTTTTT. This chain connects TRBV6-5 to TRBJ2-2; 8 bases are a match to TRBD1. CDR3 length: 15 amino acids. The J segment lost 6 bases and the V segment lost 4 bases, leaving 7 bases of the junction unmatched. Germline assignment: CDR1 MNHEY and CDR2 SVGAGI.

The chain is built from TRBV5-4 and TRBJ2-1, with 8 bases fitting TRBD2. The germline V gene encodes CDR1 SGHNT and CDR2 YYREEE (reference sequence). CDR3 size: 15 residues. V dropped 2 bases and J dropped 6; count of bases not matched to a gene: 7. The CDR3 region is CASSFPGLGANEQFF. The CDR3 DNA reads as TGTGCCAGCAGCTTCCCGGGACTAGGGGCCAATGAGCAGTTCTTC.